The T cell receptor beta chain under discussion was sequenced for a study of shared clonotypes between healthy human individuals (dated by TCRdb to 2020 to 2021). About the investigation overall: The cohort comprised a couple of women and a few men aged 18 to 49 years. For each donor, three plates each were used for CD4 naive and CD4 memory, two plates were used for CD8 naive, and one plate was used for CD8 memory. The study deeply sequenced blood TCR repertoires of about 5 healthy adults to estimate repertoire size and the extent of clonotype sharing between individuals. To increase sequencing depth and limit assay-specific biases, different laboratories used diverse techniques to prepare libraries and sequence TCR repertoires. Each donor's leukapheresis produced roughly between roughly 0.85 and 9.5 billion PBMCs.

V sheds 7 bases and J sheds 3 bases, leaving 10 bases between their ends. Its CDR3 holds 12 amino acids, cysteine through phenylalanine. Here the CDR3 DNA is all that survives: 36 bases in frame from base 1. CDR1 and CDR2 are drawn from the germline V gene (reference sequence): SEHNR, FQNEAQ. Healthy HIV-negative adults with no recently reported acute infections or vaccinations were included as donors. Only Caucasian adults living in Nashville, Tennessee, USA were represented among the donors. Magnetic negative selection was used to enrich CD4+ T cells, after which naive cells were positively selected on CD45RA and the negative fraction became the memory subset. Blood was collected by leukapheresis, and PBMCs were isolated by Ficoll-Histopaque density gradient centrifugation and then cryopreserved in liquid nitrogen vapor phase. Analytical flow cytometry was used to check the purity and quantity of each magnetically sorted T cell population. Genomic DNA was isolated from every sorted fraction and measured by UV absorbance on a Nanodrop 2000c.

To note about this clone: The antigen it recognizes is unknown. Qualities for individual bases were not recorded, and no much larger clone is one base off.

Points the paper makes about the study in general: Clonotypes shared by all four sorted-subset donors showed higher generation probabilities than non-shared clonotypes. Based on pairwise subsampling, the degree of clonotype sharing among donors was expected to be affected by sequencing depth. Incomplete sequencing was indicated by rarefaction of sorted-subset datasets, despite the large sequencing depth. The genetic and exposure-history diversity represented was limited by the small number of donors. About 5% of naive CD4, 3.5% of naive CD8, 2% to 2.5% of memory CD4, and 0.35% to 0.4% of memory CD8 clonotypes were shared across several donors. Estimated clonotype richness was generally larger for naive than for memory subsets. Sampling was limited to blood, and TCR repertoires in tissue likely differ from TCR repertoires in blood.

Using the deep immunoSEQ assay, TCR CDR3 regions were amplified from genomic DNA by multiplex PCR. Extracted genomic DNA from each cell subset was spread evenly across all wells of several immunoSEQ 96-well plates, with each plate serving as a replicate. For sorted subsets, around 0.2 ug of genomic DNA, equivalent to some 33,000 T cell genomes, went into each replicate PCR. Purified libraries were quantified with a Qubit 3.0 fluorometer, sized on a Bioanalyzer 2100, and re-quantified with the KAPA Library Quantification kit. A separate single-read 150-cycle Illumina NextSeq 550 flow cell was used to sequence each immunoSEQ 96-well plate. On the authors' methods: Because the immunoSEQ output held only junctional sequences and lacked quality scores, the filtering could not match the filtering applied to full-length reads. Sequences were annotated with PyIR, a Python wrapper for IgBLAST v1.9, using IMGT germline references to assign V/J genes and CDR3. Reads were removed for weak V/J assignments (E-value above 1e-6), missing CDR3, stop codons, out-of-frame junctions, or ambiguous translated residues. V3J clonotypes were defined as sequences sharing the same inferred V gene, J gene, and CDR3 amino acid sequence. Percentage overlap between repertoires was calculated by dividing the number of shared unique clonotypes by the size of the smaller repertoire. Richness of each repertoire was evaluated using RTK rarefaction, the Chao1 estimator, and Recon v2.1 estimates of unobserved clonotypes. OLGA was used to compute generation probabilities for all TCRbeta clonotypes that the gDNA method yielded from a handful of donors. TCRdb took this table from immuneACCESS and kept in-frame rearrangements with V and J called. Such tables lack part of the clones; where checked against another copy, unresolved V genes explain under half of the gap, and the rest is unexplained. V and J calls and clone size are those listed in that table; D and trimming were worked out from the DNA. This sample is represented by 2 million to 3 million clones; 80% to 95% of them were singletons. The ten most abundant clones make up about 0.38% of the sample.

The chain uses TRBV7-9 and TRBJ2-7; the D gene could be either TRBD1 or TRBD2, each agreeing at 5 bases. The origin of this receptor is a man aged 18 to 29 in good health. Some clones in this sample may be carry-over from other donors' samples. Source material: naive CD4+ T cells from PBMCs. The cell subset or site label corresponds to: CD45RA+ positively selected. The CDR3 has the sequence CASTKGSYEQYF. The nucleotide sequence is TGTGCCAGCACCAAGGGGAGCTACGAGCAGTACTTC.